The 12 T cell receptor beta chains given below trace back to one sample, sequenced in a study of blood T cells in healthy people across ages. A second PCR of 7 to 11 cycles used a sample-barcoded 5' primer and a J-beta primer mix. TCRdb used MiXCR to reprocess the 5' RACE reads, holding one entry per CDR3 protein. The sample consists of roughly 1.9 million distinct CDR3 sequences, 30% to 40% of them appearing once. The sequencing sample was made of blood. The source is a human donor in good health.

This rearrangement joins TRBV7-9 to TRBJ1-4, with unresolved D. CDR1 SEHNR and CDR2 FQNEAQ come from the germline V gene (reference sequence). The V gene lost 2 bases and the J gene lost 8 bases, with 12 bases spanning the gap. The CDR3 is 14 residues long. The CDR3 here is CASSLKSGSEKLFF. Written as DNA, the CDR3 is TGTGCCAGCAGCTTAAAGTCAGGCAGCGAAAAACTGTTTTTT.

This clonotype was seen repeatedly, ten times or more. For the CDR3, the DNA is TGTGCCAGCAGCCACGGCAAGCGGGGGGGCCAATCTGAGACCCAGTACTTC. Translated, it gives CASSHGKRGGQSETQYF. The V call is TRBV4-2, the J call TRBJ2-5, with 10 bases fitting TRBD2. Germline V gives CDR1 LGHNA, CDR2 YNFKEQ. The CDR3 spans 17 residues. V dropped 3 bases and J dropped 5; count of bases not matched to a gene: 12.

This clonotype turned up a few times. V is TRBV5-1 and J is TRBJ1-1; a weak D match, TRBD1 (6 bases). V shed 4 bases and J shed 6 bases, with 19 bases lying between them. This CDR3 contains 15 residues. The germline V gene has CDR1 SGHRS and CDR2 YFSETQ. CDR3 DNA: TGCGCCAGCAGCGACCCACAGGGATTCGTCTCTGAAGCTTTCTTT. Encoded protein: CASSDPQGFVSEAFF.

This rearrangement joins TRBV4-2 to TRBJ1-2; TRBD1 matches 7 bases. The CDR3 is 15 residues long. Germline-derived CDR1 and CDR2 are LGHNA and YNFKEQ. Trimming took 1 base from V and 2 from J; bases not matched to a gene: 4. The CDR3 region has the DNA TGTGCCAGCAGCCAAGGGGAGGGACAGAACTATGGCTACACCTTC. Amino acids: CASSQGEGQNYGYTF.

This clonotype has only a few counts. The CDR3 nucleotides are TGTGCCAGCAGCGCACAAGACTATGGCTACACCTTC. This gives the protein CASSAQDYGYTF. The chain carries TRBV12-3 or TRBV12-4 and TRBJ1-2, with D uncertain. The CDR3 spans 12 residues. V gave up 6 bases and J gave up 3 bases, with 8 bases separating them.

The chain carries TRBV9 and TRBJ1-2, with unresolved D. The CDR3 contains 18 residues. V dropped 3 bases and J dropped 0 bases, with 21 bases sitting between them. The germline V gene has CDR1 SGDLS and CDR2 YYNGEE. CDR3 in amino acids: CASSAGPGRASPNYGYTF. CDR3 bases: TGTGCCAGCAGCGCAGGCCCGGGCAGAGCTTCACCTAACTATGGCTACACCTTC.

This clonotype was counted ten times or more. The DNA for the CDR3 is TGTGCCAGCAGTTACTCTGACAGCTACGAGCAGTACTTC. It yields the protein CASSYSDSYEQYF. This chain uses TRBV6-2 or TRBV6-3 with TRBJ2-7; TRBD1 might be the D (5 bases). The CDR3 runs to 13 residues. CDR1 and CDR2 from the germline V gene are MNHEY and SVGEGT. Trimming took off 0 bases at V and 3 bases at J, with 6 bases between the two ends.

The CDR3 region has the DNA TGTGCCAGCAGTTTGGAGAGACGGTTTATCTACGAGCAGTACTTC. This codes for CASSLERRFIYEQYF. V is TRBV6-2 or TRBV6-3 and J is TRBJ2-7; no clear D gene. Germline values: CDR1 MNHEY, CDR2 SVGEGT. CDR3 size: 15 residues. V lost 4 bases and J lost 3, with 16 bases in between.

This clonotype was seen a handful of times. The chain recombines TRBV3-1 with TRBJ2-3; the D is unclear. Germline V gives CDR1 LGHDT, CDR2 YNNKEL (reference sequence). The V and J ends lost 0 bases and 0 bases respectively, with 10 bases between them. The CDR3 length is 16 residues. CDR3 nucleotide sequence: TGTGCCAGCAGCCAAGATCCGGCTCCTAGCACAGATACGCAGTATTTT. Translation gives CASSQDPAPSTDTQYF.

The chain recombines TRBV4-1 with TRBJ2-3; 8 bases map to TRBD2. CDR1 is MGHRA, CDR2 YSYEKL, per germline. Germline trimming cut 11 bases from V and 6 bases from J; bases unmatched to any gene: 10. This CDR3 has 13 amino acids. The CDR3 protein is CAGKRVAGDTQYF. The CDR3 DNA reads as TGCGCCGGGAAGCGGGTAGCGGGGGATACGCAGTATTTT.

This chain joins TRBV30 and TRBJ2-3; D is ambiguous. Germline CDR1 and CDR2: GTSNPN and SVGIG (reference sequence). This CDR3 is built from 15 residues. Trimming took off 3 bases at V and 3 bases at J, with 16 bases between the two ends. Here the CDR3 DNA reads TGTGCCTGGAGATATGGAGTCATAGGGACAGATACGCAGTATTTT. It is translated as CAWRYGVIGTDTQYF. The full variable domain, completed using reference TRBV30 and TRBJ2-3, is SQTIHQWPATLVQPVGSPLSLECTVEGTSNPNLYWYRQAAGRGLQLLFYSVGIGQISSEVPQNLSASRPQDRQFILSSKKLLLSDSGFYLCAWRYGVIGTDTQYFGPGTRLTVL.

This clonotype was detected only a few times. The rearrangement joins TRBV5-1 to TRBJ2-7, with D perhaps matching TRBD2 (6 bases). From germline, CDR1 is SGHRS and CDR2 YFSETQ. The V end lost 0 bases, the J end lost 1 base, and 23 bases lay between the germline ends. The CDR3 consists of 19 residues. The CDR3 loop is CASSLGIMREVLLSYEQYF. As DNA, the CDR3 is TGCGCCAGCAGCTTGGGAATAATGAGGGAGGTCCTCCTATCCTACGAGCAGTACTTC.